This T cell receptor (beta chain) was sequenced during a study of blood T cell repertoires in COVID-19. The protocol was immunoSEQ multiplex PCR, while the TCRdb copy is restricted to in-frame clones and leaves out a portion. The sample includes about 80,000 clones, 78% of them seen just once. Germline values: CDR1 SGDLS, CDR2 YYNGEE. J was trimmed by 8 bases and V by 0 bases; bases with no gene match: 3. The CDR3 is 14 residues long. The clonotype originates from a human donor in a cohort sampled during active COVID-19. J is TRBJ1-4 and V is TRBV9; TRBD1 agrees at 8 bases. The sample consisted of peripheral blood. The CDR3, as DNA: TGTGCCAGCAGCGTAGCAGGGGGCGAGGAAAAACTGTTTTTT. Its protein is CASSVAGGEEKLFF. Full variable domain (remainder filled in from reference TRBV9 and TRBJ1-4): DSGVTQTPKHLITATGQRVTLRCSPRSGDLSVYWYQQSLDQGLQFLIQYYNGEERAKGNILERFSAQQFPDLHSELNLSSLELGDSALYFCASSVAGGEEKLFFGSGTQLSVL.